This T cell receptor beta chain was retrieved from a study of blood T cell repertoires in COVID-19. In the study overall: PBMCs, B-cell-depleted T cells, or T cells were the source of the cDNA or gDNA that made up the material.

Participants, roughly 18 to 100 years old, spanned about two dozen US areas. The repertoire was sequenced with immunoSEQ multiplex PCR; TCRdb's copy has only in-frame clones and lacks some. The profile shows 200,000 to 300,000 clones, 70% to 90% of them singletons. CDR1 SGDLS and CDR2 YYNGEE come from the germline V gene. V dropped 0 bases and J dropped 0; count of bases not matched to a gene: 3. CDR3 length: 16 residues. This receptor was obtained from a woman in her forties with acute COVID-19. Sequencing was carried out using PBMCs or T cells enriched from blood (not recorded which). The chain has TRBV9 and TRBJ2-1; TRBD2 matches at 7 bases. The CDR3 spells CASSVGGGSSYNEQFF. Written as DNA, the CDR3 is TGTGCCAGCAGCGTAGGCGGCGGGAGCTCCTACAATGAGCAGTTCTTC.